The 19 T cell receptor beta chains reported below all come from one sample, sequenced in a study of blood T cells in healthy people across ages. The authors ran a second PCR of 7 to 11 cycles using a sample-barcoded 5' primer and a J-beta primer mix. TCRdb re-analysed the 5' RACE reads in MiXCR, keeping a single row per CDR3 protein. Here the sample spans approximately 800,000 distinct CDR3 sequences, roughly 50% being singletons. The sample consisted of blood. Source of these receptors: a young man in good health.

The rearrangement links TRBV10-3 to TRBJ2-3, with D hard to call. V gave up 10 bases and J gave up 1 base, with 9 bases separating them. In germline, CDR1 is ENHRY, CDR2 SYGVKD. This CDR3 is 12 amino acids long. CDR3 nucleotides: TGTGCCACGAATCTCGGCACAGATACGCAGTATTTT. This encodes CATNLGTDTQYF.

The chain joins TRBV9 to TRBJ2-1, with 10 positions matching TRBD2. V lost 2 bases, J lost 7 bases, and 6 bases stayed unmatched. The CDR3 contains 15 residues. Germline V CDR1 and CDR2: SGDLS, YYNGEE. This CDR3 reads CASSVATSGRNEQFF. The CDR3 region has the DNA TGTGCCAGCAGCGTGGCGACTAGCGGGCGAAATGAGCAGTTCTTC. Together with reference TRBV9 and TRBJ2-1, the CDR3 gives the full variable domain: DSGVTQTPKHLITATGQRVTLRCSPRSGDLSVYWYQQSLDQGLQFLIQYYNGEERAKGNILERFSAQQFPDLHSELNLSSLELGDSALYFCASSVATSGRNEQFFGPGTRLTVL.

This clonotype showed up just a few times. The rearrangement links TRBV20-1 to TRBJ2-7; possibly TRBD1 or TRBD2 for D (6 bases each). V was shortened by 0 bases and J by 2 bases, with 17 bases between the two germline ends. This CDR3 contains 16 residues. Germline CDR1 and CDR2: DFQATT and SNEGSKA (reference sequence). The CDR3 here is CSARDEGSGGPYEQYF. The CDR3 region has the DNA TGCAGTGCTAGAGATGAAGGTTCCGGGGGCCCCTACGAGCAGTACTTC.

In its sample, this clonotype was seen a few times. CDR3 sequence: CAISELKRHVSNEQFF. For the CDR3, the DNA is TGTGCCATCAGTGAGCTAAAGCGCCACGTTAGCAATGAGCAGTTCTTC. The V and J genes are TRBV10-3 and TRBJ2-1; D call uncertain. Trimming cost V 2 bases and J 6 bases, with 17 bases left between them. The CDR3 consists of 16 residues. Germline lookup yields CDR1 ENHRY and CDR2 SYGVKD.

This sequence joins TRBV7-9 and TRBJ2-5; 7 bases are a match to TRBD1. The J call is doubtful: the DNA matches TRBJ2-7 better. CDR1 and CDR2 (germline): SEHNR, FQNEAQ (reference sequence). The CDR3 consists of 13 residues. CDR3 loop: CASADRRTIEQYF. The CDR3 bases are TGTGCCAGCGCGGACAGGCGGACGATCGAGCAGTACTTC.

The sample holds a few counts of this clonotype. CDR3 sequence reads: CSARDAGRGGETQYF. Here the CDR3 DNA reads TGCAGTGCTAGAGACGCAGGGCGGGGAGGAGAGACCCAGTACTTC. The chain is built from TRBV20-1 and TRBJ2-7; tentatively, D is TRBD2 (6 bases). With the DNA end fitting TRBJ2-5 better, the J assignment may be wrong. Germline-derived CDR1 and CDR2 are DFQATT and SNEGSKA (reference sequence). The CDR3 spans 15 residues.

The CDR3 sequence is CASSQEDRGYEQYF. CDR3 sequence (DNA): TGCGCCAGCAGCCAAGAGGACAGAGGCTACGAGCAGTACTTC. This rearrangement joins TRBV4-3 to TRBJ2-7, with D tentatively TRBD1 (6 bases). Trimming took off 0 bases at V and 3 bases at J, with 9 bases between the two ends. This CDR3 has 14 amino acids. From germline, CDR1 is LGHNA and CDR2 YSLEER.

The chain is built from TRBV20-1 and TRBJ2-1; D may correspond to TRBD1 or TRBD2 (5 bases each). CDR1 and CDR2 from the germline V gene are DFQATT and SNEGSKA (reference sequence). The CDR3 has 16 amino acids. V was cut by 4 bases and J by 5 bases, with 21 bases left in between. The CDR3 DNA sequence: TGCAGTGCTAATCCCCTTAACAGGAGGTTGGACAATGAGCAGTTCTTC. Its translation: CSANPLNRRLDNEQFF.

This chain links TRBV3-1 with TRBJ1-2; 9 bases are shared with TRBD1. From germline, CDR1 is LGHDT and CDR2 YNNKEL (reference sequence). The CDR3 totals 15 residues. V lost 1 base, J lost 3 bases, and 3 bases stayed unmatched. The CDR3 region is CASSQVTGGYYGYTF. CDR3 DNA: TGTGCCAGCAGCCAAGTGACAGGGGGATACTATGGCTACACCTTC. Looking up the rest from reference TRBV3-1 and TRBJ1-2 gives the full variable domain: DTAVSQTPKYLVTQMGNDKSIKCEQNLGHDTMYWYKQDSKKFLKIMFSYNNKELIINETVPNRFSPKSPDKAHLNLHINSLELGDSAVYFCASSQVTGGYYGYTFGSGTRLTVV.

This chain joins TRBV3-1 and TRBJ2-1; a possible D gene is TRBD1 (6 bases). This CDR3 contains 15 residues. Germline CDR1 reads LGHDT; CDR2 reads YNNKEL (reference sequence). Trimming pared 6 bases from V and 6 bases from J, leaving 18 bases between. The CDR3, as DNA: TGTGCCAGCAGTGATTGGGGGCTCGAGGGCAATGAGCAGTTCTTC. Translating it yields CASSDWGLEGNEQFF.

This clonotype was observed a handful of times. The V and J genes are TRBV7-2 and TRBJ2-6, with TRBD2 as a possible D gene (7 bases). The germline V gene encodes CDR1 SGHTA and CDR2 FQGNSA. This CDR3 comprises 20 residues. V lost 1 base and J 0 bases, leaving 19 bases between the germline ends. CDR3 amino acids: CASSLVGGPPTNSGANVLTF. The CDR3 region has the DNA TGTGCCAGCAGCTTAGTCGGGGGGCCACCGACTAACTCTGGGGCCAACGTCCTGACTTTC.

This rearrangement joins TRBV4-2 to TRBJ2-1; TRBD2 aligns across 7 bases. This CDR3 comprises 15 residues. In germline, CDR1 is LGHNA, CDR2 YNFKEQ. V dropped 1 base and J dropped 6; count of bases not matched to a gene: 6. The CDR3 DNA reads TGTGCCAGCAGCCAAGGGGAGGGCTTGGGCAATGAGCAGTTCTTC. Its translation: CASSQGEGLGNEQFF.

The chain combines TRBV7-2 with TRBJ2-5; TRBD2 aligns across 10 bases. The CDR3 is made up of 16 amino acids. Germline V gene sequence: CDR1 SGHTA, CDR2 FQGNSA. The J segment lost 11 bases and the V segment lost 6 bases, leaving 18 bases of the junction unmatched. DNA of the CDR3: TGTGCCAGCAGTTTAAGCGGGGGGGCTGGTATCAATGAGCAGTACTTC. Translating gives CASSLSGGAGINEQYF.

This clonotype has just a few counts. The chain employs TRBV15 and TRBJ2-7; D not certain. This CDR3 spans 15 amino acids. Trimming took 3 bases from V and 7 from J, leaving 19 bases between them. Looked up from germline, CDR1 is LNHNV and CDR2 is YYDKDF (reference sequence). CDR3 bases: TGTGCCACCAGCAGTATTGCCCCTCCCTACAATGAGCAGTACTTC. Encoded protein: CATSSIAPPYNEQYF.

V and J are TRBV29-1 and TRBJ1-3; no clear D gene. The CDR3 has 11 amino acids. V was cut by 4 bases and J by 3 bases, with 4 bases left in between. Looked up from germline, CDR1 is SQVTM and CDR2 is ANQGSEA. The CDR3 reads CSVVYGNTIYF. CDR3 bases: TGCAGCGTTGTGTATGGAAACACCATATATTTT.

The chain has TRBV20-1 and TRBJ1-2; 7 positions match TRBD1. The CDR3 has 16 amino acids. The J segment lost 2 bases and the V segment lost 6 bases, leaving 15 bases of the junction unmatched. CDR1 is DFQATT and CDR2 is SNEGSKA in the germline V gene (reference sequence). The CDR3 region is CSAPLNRGVSNYGYTF. Written as DNA, the CDR3 is TGCAGTGCCCCTCTGAACAGGGGAGTATCCAACTATGGCTACACCTTC.

The J gene is TRBJ2-7, the V gene TRBV6-2 or TRBV6-3; TRBD2 aligns across 8 bases. The V gene end was trimmed by 4 bases and the J gene end by 6 bases; junction bases not matched to a gene: 8. The length of the CDR3 is 14 residues. Germline V gene data show CDR1 as MNHEY and CDR2 as SVGEGT. CDR3 in DNA: TGTGCCAGCAGTTTCGGGACTAGGGTCTCCGAGCAGTACTTC. Translated, it gives CASSFGTRVSEQYF.

The chain is built from TRBV4-3 and TRBJ2-1, with D unclear. The CDR3 runs 15 residues. Germline V gene sequence: CDR1 LGHNA, CDR2 YSLEER. The V end lost 0 bases, the J end lost 3 bases, and 9 bases lay between the germline ends. This chain's CDR3 is CASSQDLGDYNEQFF. The CDR3 DNA reads TGCGCCAGCAGCCAAGACTTGGGCGACTACAATGAGCAGTTCTTC.

Worth noting for this clonotype: The junction differs from germline at one of its ends, possibly a read error. V usage is TRBV20-1 and J usage is TRBJ1-2, with 7 bases matching TRBD1. The CDR3 has 14 residues. Per germline, CDR1 DFQATT and CDR2 SNEGSKA (reference sequence). DNA of the CDR3: TGCAGTGCCAGAGGAGGGGGCGACGGTGATGGCTACACCTTC. Translation: CSARGGGDGDGYTF.